This is a list of T cell receptor beta chains from one sample in a study of cytomegalovirus exposure and HLA in healthy donors. TCRdb keeps only in-frame clones here, not all; method: immunoSEQ multiplex PCR. Found here are about 190,000 clones, over 60% of them singletons; the top ten hold 4% to 5%. The material sequenced was PBMCs. These receptors were collected from a young man in good health and CMV-seropositive. Both conserved end residues are part of each CDR3. A D gene is named only where the DNA matches it firmly. A clone size is listed for some rows: how often the clone was seen (once, few, many), or a class if it is expanded.

size	V	D	J	CDR3	DNA
-	TRBV18	-	TRBJ1-6	CASSPPQGPYNSPLHF	TGTGCCAGCTCACCACCACAGGGTCCATATAATTCACCCCTCCACTTT
-	TRBV7-8	TRBD2	TRBJ2-7	CASSSRTSGRAGSYEQYF	TGTGCCAGCAGCTCAAGGACTAGCGGGAGGGCCGGCTCCTACGAGCAGTACTTC
-	TRBV7-2	-	TRBJ2-5	CASSPAGSRQETQYF	TGTGCCAGCAGCCCCGCGGGATCTCGGCAAGAGACCCAGTACTTC
-	TRBV28	TRBD2	TRBJ2-5	CASLSGRAGETQYF	TGTGCCAGCCTTAGCGGGAGGGCCGGAGAGACCCAGTACTTC
-	TRBV6-4	TRBD2	TRBJ2-3	CASSPAGRRGDTQYF	TGTGCCAGCAGTCCAGCGGGGAGGAGGGGAGATACGCAGTATTTT
-	TRBV6-5	TRBD2	TRBJ2-7	CASSYGGGPAYEQYF	TGTGCCAGCAGTTACGGCGGGGGGCCAGCCTACGAGCAGTACTTC
-	TRBV2	TRBD2	TRBJ2-1	CASTRGGQLSNEQFF	TGTGCCAGCACTCGGGGGGGGCAATTGAGCAATGAGCAGTTCTTC
-	TRBV7-3	-	TRBJ2-7	CASSLTAGDEQYF	TGTGCCAGCAGCTTAACAGCAGGGGACGAGCAGTACTTC
-	TRBV4-3	TRBD2	TRBJ2-7	CASSPWGGPYEQYF	TGCGCCAGCAGCCCCTGGGGGGGACCCTACGAGCAGTACTTC
-	TRBV10-3	-	TRBJ1-5	CAIRSQGFPNQPQHF	TGTGCCATCAGGTCCCAGGGGTTCCCTAATCAGCCCCAGCATTTT
-	TRBV10-3	-	TRBJ1-6	CAISDSRFSPLHF	TGTGCCATCAGTGATTCTCGTTTTTCACCCCTCCACTTT
-	TRBV6-5	TRBD1	TRBJ2-7	CASRHTDRAGYEQYF	TGTGCCAGCAGGCACACCGACAGGGCCGGTTACGAGCAGTACTTC
-	TRBV7-9	-	TRBJ1-1	CASSRDSFEAFF	TGTGCCAGCAGCCGAGACAGCTTTGAAGCTTTCTTT
-	TRBV5-1	TRBD1	TRBJ1-1	CASSWGDRGVTEAFF	TGCGCCAGCAGCTGGGGCGACAGGGGCGTAACTGAAGCTTTCTTT
few	TRBV13	-	TRBJ1-1	CASSSPSSGNTEAFF	TGTGCCAGCAGCTCCCCGTCATCAGGGAACACTGAAGCTTTCTTT
-	TRBV7-3	TRBD2	TRBJ2-5	CASSLFSGREGETQYF	TGTGCCAGCAGCTTATTTAGCGGGAGGGAAGGGGAGACCCAGTACTTC
-	TRBV5-1	-	TRBJ1-1	CASSSQGNTEAFF	TGCGCCAGCAGTTCACAGGGGAACACTGAAGCTTTCTTT
-	TRBV20-1	-	TRBJ1-2	CSAATNYGYTF	TGCAGTGCAGCCACTAACTATGGCTACACCTTC
-	TRBV28	-	TRBJ2-7	CASRMGGDWAYEQYF	TGTGCCAGCAGGATGGGAGGAGATTGGGCCTACGAGCAGTACTTC
-	TRBV7-8	-	TRBJ2-1	CASSLALYNEQFF	TGTGCCAGCAGCTTAGCCTTGTACAATGAGCAGTTCTTC
-	TRBV10-3	-	TRBJ2-3	CAISEVGQSHPSTDTQYF	TGTGCCATCAGTGAAGTCGGACAGAGCCACCCGAGCACAGATACGCAGTATTTT
-	TRBV12-5	-	TRBJ2-2	CASGLVLGELFF	TGTGCTAGTGGTTTGGTACTAGGGGAGCTGTTTTTT
-	TRBV5-1	-	TRBJ1-1	CASSLDGEAFF	TGCGCCAGCAGCCTGGACGGTGAAGCTTTCTTT
-	TRBV25-1	TRBD1	TRBJ1-2	CASRRQGSDGYTF	TGTGCCAGCAGAAGACAGGGGTCGGATGGCTACACCTTC
few	TRBV7-8	-	TRBJ2-1	CASSRKGDEQFF	TGTGCCAGCAGCCGTAAAGGGGATGAGCAGTTCTTC
-	TRBV18	-	TRBJ2-7	CASSPMDSSSYEQYF	TGTGCCAGCTCACCGATGGACAGCAGCTCCTACGAGCAGTACTTC
-	TRBV7-9	-	TRBJ2-7	CASSPLRGQDYEQYF	TGTGCCAGCAGCCCACTGCGAGGGCAAGACTACGAGCAGTACTTC
few	TRBV19	TRBD2	TRBJ2-4	CASSPLGLAGGPDNIQYF	TGTGCCAGTAGTCCCCTGGGACTAGCGGGAGGGCCGGACAACATTCAGTACTTC
-	TRBV15	-	TRBJ1-4	CATSREAAASELFF	TGTGCCACCAGCAGAGAGGCAGCTGCTAGTGAACTGTTTTTT
-	TRBV28	TRBD2	TRBJ2-5	CASSLGGRVTQETQYF	TGTGCCAGCAGTTTAGGGGGGAGGGTGACCCAAGAGACCCAGTACTTC
-	TRBV5-4	TRBD1	TRBJ1-1	CASGPYGQGRNTEAFF	TGTGCCAGCGGCCCTTACGGACAGGGGAGGAACACTGAAGCTTTCTTT
-	TRBV9	TRBD1	TRBJ2-7	CASARTGASYEQYF	TGTGCCAGCGCCCGGACAGGAGCTTCCTACGAGCAGTACTTC
-	TRBV5-1	-	TRBJ2-5	CASSLYQETQYF	TGCGCCAGCAGCCTATACCAAGAGACCCAGTACTTC
-	TRBV11-2	-	TRBJ2-3	CASSLGGDTQYF	TGTGCCAGCAGCTTAGGAGGGGATACGCAGTATTTT
-	TRBV7-9	TRBD2	TRBJ2-2	CASSLVSGLANTGELFF	TGTGCCAGCAGCTTAGTGTCGGGACTAGCGAACACCGGGGAGCTGTTTTTT
-	TRBV7-9	TRBD1	TRBJ1-2	CASSPRGQGLSNYGYTF	TGTGCCAGCAGCCCGCGGGGACAGGGGCTCTCTAACTATGGCTACACCTTC
-	TRBV6-5	TRBD1	TRBJ2-6	CASYRGTGANVLTF	TGTGCCAGCTACAGGGGGACTGGGGCCAACGTCCTGACTTTC
-	TRBV15	-	TRBJ2-7	CATSRRQAYEQYF	TGTGCCACCAGCAGGAGACAGGCCTACGAGCAGTACTTC
-	TRBV2	TRBD1	TRBJ1-5	CASSESRTGRLRQPQHF	TGTGCCAGCAGTGAATCTCGGACAGGCCGGCTCCGTCAGCCCCAGCATTTT
-	TRBV5-6	-	TRBJ2-4	CASNPTGAGAKNIQYF	TGTGCCAGCAACCCCACTGGGGCGGGGGCCAAAAACATTCAGTACTTC
-	TRBV11-1	-	TRBJ2-2	CASSPPGYGELFF	TGTGCCAGCAGCCCGCCAGGGTACGGGGAGCTGTTTTTT
-	TRBV4-3	-	TRBJ2-2	CASSQDVTVRTGELFF	TGCGCCAGCAGCCAAGATGTTACAGTTCGCACCGGGGAGCTGTTTTTT
-	TRBV29-1	TRBD2	TRBJ2-7	CSVEDHSSGSYEQYF	TGCAGCGTTGAAGATCACTCTAGCGGCTCCTACGAGCAGTACTTC